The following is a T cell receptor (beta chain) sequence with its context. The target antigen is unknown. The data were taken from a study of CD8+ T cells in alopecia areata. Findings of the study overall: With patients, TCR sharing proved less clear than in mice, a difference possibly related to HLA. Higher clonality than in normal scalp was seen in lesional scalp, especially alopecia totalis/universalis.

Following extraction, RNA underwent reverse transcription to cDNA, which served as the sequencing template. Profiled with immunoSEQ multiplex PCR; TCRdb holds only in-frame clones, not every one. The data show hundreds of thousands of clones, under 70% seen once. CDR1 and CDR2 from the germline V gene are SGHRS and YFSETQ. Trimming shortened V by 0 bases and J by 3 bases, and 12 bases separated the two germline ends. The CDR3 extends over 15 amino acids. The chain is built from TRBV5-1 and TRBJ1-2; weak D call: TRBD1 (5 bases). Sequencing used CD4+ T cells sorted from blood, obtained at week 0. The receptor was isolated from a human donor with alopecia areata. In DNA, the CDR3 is TGCGCCAGCAGCTTGGAATCACCGGGGGACTATGGCTACACCTTC. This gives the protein CASSLESPGDYGYTF.